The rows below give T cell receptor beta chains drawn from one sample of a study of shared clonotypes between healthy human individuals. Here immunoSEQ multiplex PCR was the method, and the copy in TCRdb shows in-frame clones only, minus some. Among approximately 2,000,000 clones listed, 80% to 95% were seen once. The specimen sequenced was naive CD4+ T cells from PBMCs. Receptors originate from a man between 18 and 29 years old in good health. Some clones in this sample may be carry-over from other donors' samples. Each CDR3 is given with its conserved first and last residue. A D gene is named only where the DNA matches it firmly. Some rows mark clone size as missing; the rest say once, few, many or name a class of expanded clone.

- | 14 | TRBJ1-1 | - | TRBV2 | CASSELGRTTEAFF | TGTGCCAGCAGTGAATTAGGACGAACAACTGAAGCTTTCTTT
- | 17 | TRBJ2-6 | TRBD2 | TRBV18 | CASSQAGGFPGANVLTF | TGTGCCAGCTCACAAGCGGGAGGATTCCCTGGGGCCAACGTCCTGACTTTC
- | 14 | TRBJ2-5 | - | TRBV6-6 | CASSYGTEQETQYF | TGTGCCAGCAGTTACGGGACCGAACAAGAGACCCAGTACTTC
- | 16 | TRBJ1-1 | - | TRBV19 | CASSIGGGRWNTEAFF | TGTGCCAGTAGTATCGGGGGTGGGCGATGGAACACTGAAGCTTTCTTT
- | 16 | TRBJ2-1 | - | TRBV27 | CASSLRLASSYNEQFF | TGTGCCAGCAGTTTAAGACTCGCTAGCTCCTACAATGAGCAGTTCTTC
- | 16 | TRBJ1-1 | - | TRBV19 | CASNSISGAERTEAFF | TGTGCCAGTAACAGTATTAGTGGCGCGGAGAGAACTGAAGCTTTCTTT
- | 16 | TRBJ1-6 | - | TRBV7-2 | CASSLVRSSYNSPLHF | TGTGCCAGCAGCTTAGTCAGAAGCTCCTATAATTCACCCCTCCACTTT
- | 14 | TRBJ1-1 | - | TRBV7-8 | CASSLGGAGTEAFF | TGTGCCAGCAGCTTAGGGGGCGCGGGCACTGAAGCTTTCTTT
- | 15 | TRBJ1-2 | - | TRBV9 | CASSSPRPGGYGYTF | TGTGCCAGCAGCTCCCCTCGTCCGGGGGGCTATGGCTACACCTTC
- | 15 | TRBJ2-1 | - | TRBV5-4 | CASSVRTSLRDEQFF | TGTGCCAGCAGCGTTAGGACTTCCCTGAGGGATGAGCAGTTCTTC
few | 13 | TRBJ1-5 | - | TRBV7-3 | CASSFGLNQPQHF | TGTGCCAGCAGCTTCGGCCTCAATCAGCCCCAGCATTTT
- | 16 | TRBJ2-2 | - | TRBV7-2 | CASSIKGQNKVGELFF | TGTGCCAGCAGCATAAAGGGGCAGAACAAGGTCGGGGAGCTGTTTTTT
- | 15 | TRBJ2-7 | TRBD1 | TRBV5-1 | CASSLEAGTAYEQYF | TGCGCCAGCAGCTTGGAGGCCGGGACAGCTTACGAGCAGTACTTC
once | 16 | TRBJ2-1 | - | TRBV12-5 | CASGLEVASSYNEQFF | TGTGCTAGTGGTTTGGAGGTAGCGTCCTCCTACAATGAGCAGTTCTTC
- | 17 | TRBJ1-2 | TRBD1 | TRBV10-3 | CAISDRGQGRSHYGYTF | TGTGCCATCAGTGATAGGGGACAGGGAAGGAGTCACTATGGCTACACCTTC
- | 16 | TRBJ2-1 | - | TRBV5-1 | CASSSVVGRGYNEQFF | TGCGCCAGCAGCTCTGTAGTCGGGAGAGGATACAATGAGCAGTTCTTC
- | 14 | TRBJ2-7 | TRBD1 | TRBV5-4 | CASSIGQGAKEQYF | TGTGCCAGCAGCATAGGACAGGGGGCAAAGGAGCAGTACTTC
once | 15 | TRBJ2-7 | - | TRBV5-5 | CASSRQDASSYEQYF | TGTGCCAGCAGCCGGCAAGACGCGAGCTCCTACGAGCAGTACTTC
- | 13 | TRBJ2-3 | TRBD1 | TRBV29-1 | CSATDRGTDTQYF | TGCAGCGCCACGGACAGGGGAACAGATACGCAGTATTTT
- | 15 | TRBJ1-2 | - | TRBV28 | CASSTRTELNYGYTF | TGTGCCAGCAGTACCCGGACAGAGCTTAACTATGGCTACACCTTC
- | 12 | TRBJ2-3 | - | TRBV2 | CASSEGYDTQYF | TGTGCCAGCAGTGAAGGGTACGATACGCAGTATTTT
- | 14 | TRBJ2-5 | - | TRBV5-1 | CASSLGGRQETQYF | TGCGCCAGCAGCCTCGGGGGGCGTCAAGAGACCCAGTACTTC
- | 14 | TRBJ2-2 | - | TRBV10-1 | CASSKDTDTGELFF | TGCGCCAGCTCCAAGGACACTGACACCGGGGAGCTGTTTTTT
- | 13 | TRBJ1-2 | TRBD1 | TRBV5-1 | CASSLGQGGGYTF | TGCGCCAGCAGCTTGGGACAGGGGGGAGGCTACACCTTC
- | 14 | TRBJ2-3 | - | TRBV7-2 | CASSLGGRGNTQYF | TGTGCCAGCAGCTTAGGAGGCCGCGGTAATACGCAGTATTTT
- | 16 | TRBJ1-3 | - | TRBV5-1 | CASSPLGQFSGNTIYF | TGCGCCAGCAGCCCATTAGGACAGTTCTCTGGAAACACCATATATTTT